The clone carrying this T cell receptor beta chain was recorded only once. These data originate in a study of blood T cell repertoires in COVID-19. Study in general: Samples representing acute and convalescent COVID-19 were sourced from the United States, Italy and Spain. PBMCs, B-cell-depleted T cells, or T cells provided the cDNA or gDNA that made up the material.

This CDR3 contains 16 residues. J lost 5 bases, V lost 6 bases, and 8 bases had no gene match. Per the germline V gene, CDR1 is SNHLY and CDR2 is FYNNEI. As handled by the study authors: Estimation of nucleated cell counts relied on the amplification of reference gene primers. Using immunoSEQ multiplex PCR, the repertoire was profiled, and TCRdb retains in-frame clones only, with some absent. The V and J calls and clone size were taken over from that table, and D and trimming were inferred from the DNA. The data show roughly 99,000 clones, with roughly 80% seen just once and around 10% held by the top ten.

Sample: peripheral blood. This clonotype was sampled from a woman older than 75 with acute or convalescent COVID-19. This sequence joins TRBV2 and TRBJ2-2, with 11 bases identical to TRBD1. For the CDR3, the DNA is TGTGCCAGCAGAGTGAGGGGGGACAGGGGGACCGGGGAGCTGTTTTTT. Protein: CASRVRGDRGTGELFF.